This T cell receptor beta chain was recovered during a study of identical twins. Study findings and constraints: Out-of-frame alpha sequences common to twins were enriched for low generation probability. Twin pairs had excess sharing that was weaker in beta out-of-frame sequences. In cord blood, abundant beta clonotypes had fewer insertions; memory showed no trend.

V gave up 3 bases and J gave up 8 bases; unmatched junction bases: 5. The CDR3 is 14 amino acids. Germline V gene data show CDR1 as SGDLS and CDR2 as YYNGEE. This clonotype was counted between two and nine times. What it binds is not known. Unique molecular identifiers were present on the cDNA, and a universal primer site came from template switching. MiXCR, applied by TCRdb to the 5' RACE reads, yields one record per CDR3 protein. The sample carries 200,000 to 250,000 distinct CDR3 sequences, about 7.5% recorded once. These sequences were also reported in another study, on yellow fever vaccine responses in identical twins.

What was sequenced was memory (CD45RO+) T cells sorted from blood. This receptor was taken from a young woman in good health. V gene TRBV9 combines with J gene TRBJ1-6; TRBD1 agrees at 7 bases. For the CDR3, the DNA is TGTGCCAGCAGCGACCGGGACAGCTATTCACCCCTCCACTTT. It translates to CASSDRDSYSPLHF. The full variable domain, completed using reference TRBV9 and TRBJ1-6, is DSGVTQTPKHLITATGQRVTLRCSPRSGDLSVYWYQQSLDQGLQFLIQYYNGEERAKGNILERFSAQQFPDLHSELNLSSLELGDSALYFCASSDRDSYSPLHFGNGTRLTVT.